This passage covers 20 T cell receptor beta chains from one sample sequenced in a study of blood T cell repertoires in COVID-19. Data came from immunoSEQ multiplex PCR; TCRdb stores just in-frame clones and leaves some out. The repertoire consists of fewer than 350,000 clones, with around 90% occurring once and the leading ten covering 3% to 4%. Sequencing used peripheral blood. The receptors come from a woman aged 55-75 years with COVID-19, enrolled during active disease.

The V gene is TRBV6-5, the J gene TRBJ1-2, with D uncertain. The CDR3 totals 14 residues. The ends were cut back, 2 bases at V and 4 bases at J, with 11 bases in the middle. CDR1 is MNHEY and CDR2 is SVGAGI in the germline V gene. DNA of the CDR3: TGTGCCAGCAGTTACACGTCAGAGGTCTATGGCTACACCTTC. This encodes CASSYTSEVYGYTF.

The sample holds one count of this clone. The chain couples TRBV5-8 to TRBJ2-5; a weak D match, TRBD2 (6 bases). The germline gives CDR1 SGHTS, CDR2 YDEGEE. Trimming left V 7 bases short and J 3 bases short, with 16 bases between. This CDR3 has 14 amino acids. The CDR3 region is CASAQWAGKETQYF. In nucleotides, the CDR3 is TGTGCCAGCGCCCAATGGGCGGGGAAAGAGACCCAGTACTTC.

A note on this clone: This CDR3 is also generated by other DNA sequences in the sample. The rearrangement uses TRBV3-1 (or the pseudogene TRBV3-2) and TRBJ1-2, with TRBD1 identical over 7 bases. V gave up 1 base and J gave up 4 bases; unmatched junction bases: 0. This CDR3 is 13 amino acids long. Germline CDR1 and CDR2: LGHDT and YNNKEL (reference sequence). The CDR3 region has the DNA TGTGCCAGCAGCCAAGCAGGGGGCTATGGCTACACCTTC. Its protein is CASSQAGGYGYTF.

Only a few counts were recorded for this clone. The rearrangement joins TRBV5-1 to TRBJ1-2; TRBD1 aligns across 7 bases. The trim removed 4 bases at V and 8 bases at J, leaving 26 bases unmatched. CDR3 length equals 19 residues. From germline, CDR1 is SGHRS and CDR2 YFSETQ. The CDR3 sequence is CASSPLKGTATLMLGGYTF. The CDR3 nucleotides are TGCGCCAGCAGCCCCCTAAAGGGGACAGCCACCCTTATGTTAGGGGGCTACACCTTC.

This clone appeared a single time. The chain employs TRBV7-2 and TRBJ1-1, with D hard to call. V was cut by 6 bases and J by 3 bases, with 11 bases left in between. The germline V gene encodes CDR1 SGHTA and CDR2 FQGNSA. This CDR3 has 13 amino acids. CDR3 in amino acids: CASRVGGHTEAFF. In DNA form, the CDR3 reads TGTGCCAGCAGGGTAGGAGGGCACACTGAAGCTTTCTTT.

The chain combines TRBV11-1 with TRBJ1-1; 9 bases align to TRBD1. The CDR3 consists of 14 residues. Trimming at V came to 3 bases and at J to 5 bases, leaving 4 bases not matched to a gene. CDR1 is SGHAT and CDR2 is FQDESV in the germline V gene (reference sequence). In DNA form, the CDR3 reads TGTGCCAGCAGCTTGGGACAGGGTTGGACTGAAGCTTTCTTT. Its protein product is CASSLGQGWTEAFF.

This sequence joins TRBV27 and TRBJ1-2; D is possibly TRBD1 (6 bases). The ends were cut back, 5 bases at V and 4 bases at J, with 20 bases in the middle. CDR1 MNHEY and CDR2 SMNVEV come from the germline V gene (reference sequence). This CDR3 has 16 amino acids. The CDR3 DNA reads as TGTGCCAGCAGTCCTCTGCGACAGGCCGCAATCTATGGCTACACCTTC. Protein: CASSPLRQAAIYGYTF.

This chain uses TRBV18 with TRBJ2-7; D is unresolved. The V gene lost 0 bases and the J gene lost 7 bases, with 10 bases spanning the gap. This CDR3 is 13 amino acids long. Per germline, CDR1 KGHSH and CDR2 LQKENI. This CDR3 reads CASSPPLHPEQYF. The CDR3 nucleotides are TGTGCCAGCTCACCACCATTACACCCAGAGCAGTACTTC.

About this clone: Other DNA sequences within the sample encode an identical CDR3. The CDR3 spells CASSPGNYGYTF. DNA for the CDR3: TGTGCTTCCTCTCCCGGGAACTATGGCTACACCTTC. The J gene is TRBJ1-2, the V gene TRBV19; no clear D. The CDR3 sequence is 12 residues long. Germline loops: CDR1 LNHDA, CDR2 SQIVND (reference sequence).

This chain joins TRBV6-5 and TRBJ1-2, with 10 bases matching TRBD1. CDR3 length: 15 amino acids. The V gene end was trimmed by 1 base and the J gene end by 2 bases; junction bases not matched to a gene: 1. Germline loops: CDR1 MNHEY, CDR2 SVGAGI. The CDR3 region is CASSYWGQGNYGYTF. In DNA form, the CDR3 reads TGTGCCAGCAGTTACTGGGGACAGGGGAACTATGGCTACACCTTC.

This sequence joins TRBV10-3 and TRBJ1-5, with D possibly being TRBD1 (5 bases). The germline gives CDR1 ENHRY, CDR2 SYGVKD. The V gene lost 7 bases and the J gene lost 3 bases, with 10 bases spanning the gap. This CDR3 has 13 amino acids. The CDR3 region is CAITGGINQPQHF. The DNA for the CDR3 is TGTGCCATCACCGGGGGTATCAATCAGCCCCAGCATTTT.

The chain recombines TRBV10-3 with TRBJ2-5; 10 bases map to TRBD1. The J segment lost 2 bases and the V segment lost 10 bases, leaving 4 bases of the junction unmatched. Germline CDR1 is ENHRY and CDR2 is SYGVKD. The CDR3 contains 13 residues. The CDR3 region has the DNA TGTGCCACCGAGGGACAGGGGCAAGAGACCCAGTACTTC. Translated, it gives CATEGQGQETQYF.

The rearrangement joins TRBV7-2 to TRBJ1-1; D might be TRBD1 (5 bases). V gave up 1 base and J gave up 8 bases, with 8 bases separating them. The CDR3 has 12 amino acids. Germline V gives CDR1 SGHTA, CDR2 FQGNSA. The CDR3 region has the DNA TGTGCCAGCAGCTTAGAGGGGTTCGAAGCTTTCTTT. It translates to CASSLEGFEAFF.

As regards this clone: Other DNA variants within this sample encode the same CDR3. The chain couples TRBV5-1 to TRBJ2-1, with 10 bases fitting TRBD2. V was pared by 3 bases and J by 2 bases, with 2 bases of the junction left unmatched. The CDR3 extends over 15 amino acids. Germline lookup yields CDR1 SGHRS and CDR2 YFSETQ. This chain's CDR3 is CASSSLAGAYNEQFF. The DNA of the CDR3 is TGCGCCAGCAGCTCGCTAGCGGGGGCCTACAATGAGCAGTTCTTC.

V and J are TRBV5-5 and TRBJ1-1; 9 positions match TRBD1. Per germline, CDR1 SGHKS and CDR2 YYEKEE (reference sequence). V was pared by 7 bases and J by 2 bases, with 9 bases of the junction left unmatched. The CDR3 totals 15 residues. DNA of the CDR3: TGTGCCAGCGGAAAAGTGGGACAGGGTAACACTGAAGCTTTCTTT. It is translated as CASGKVGQGNTEAFF.

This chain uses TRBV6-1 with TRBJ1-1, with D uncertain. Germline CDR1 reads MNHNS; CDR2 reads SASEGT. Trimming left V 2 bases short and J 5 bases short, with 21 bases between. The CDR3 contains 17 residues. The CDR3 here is CASSEFGIGPRGTEAFF. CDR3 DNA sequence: TGTGCCAGCAGTGAATTTGGTATAGGACCCCGGGGAACTGAAGCTTTCTTT.

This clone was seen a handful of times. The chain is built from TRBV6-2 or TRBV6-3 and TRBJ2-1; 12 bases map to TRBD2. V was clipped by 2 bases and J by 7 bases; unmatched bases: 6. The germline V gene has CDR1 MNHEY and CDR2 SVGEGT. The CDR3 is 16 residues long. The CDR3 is CASSYRRLAGGNEQFF. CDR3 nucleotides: TGTGCCAGCAGTTACCGGAGGCTAGCGGGGGGGAATGAGCAGTTCTTC.

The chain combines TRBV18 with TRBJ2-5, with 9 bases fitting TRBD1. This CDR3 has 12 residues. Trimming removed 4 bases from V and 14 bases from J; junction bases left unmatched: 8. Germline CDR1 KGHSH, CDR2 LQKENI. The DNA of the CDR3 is TGTGCCAGCTCACGGGACAGGGCTTATGAATACTTC. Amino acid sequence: CASSRDRAYEYF.

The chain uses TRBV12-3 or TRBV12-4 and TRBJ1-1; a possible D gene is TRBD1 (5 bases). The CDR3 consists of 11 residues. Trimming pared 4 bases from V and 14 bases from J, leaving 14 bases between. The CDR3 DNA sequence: TGTGCCAGCAGTTCCCTCGGAGGGGCGTTCTTT. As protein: CASSSLGGAFF.

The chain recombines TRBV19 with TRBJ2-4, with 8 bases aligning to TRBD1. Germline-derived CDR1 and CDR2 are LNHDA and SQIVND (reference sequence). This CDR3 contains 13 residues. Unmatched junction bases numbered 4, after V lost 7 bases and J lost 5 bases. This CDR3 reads CASTTGGQNIQYF. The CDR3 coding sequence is TGTGCCAGTACCACAGGGGGACAAAACATTCAGTACTTC.